The sequence of this T cell receptor (beta chain) was determined in a study of vaccination and CD4 T cells after COVID-19. Study information: Cells received overlapping spike peptides from SARS-CoV-2, HCoV-NL63, HCoV-OC43 and HCoV-229E as stimulation.

Oncomine TCR Beta short-read sequencing was applied to DNA from cultured CD4+ T cells. Genomic DNA was taken out of cultured CD4+ T cells by extraction. TCRdb analysed the PCR reads with MiXCR anew, one entry per CDR3 protein. The table lists about 8,300 distinct CDR3 sequences, roughly 50% of them singletons. Treatment indicated: approximately 9-day PBMC culture with coronavirus spike peptide pools or control peptides (ViraFEST assay). The collection of CD4+ T cells from the unexposed donor took place before the COVID-19 pandemic (2011-2018). Expanded clonotypes were found by TCR sequencing after peptide-pool stimulation (ViraFEST). The authors swapped half the medium for fresh IL-2 medium on days 3 and 7. Regarding this clonotype: Its antigen is still unknown.

The V gene lost 2 bases and the J gene lost 10 bases, with 9 bases spanning the gap. CDR3 length: 13 residues. The germline V gene encodes CDR1 MNHEY and CDR2 SVGAGI. The sequenced sample was CD4+ T cells from blood, cultured in vitro. The chain employs TRBV6-5 and TRBJ1-6, with D hard to call. This TCR was sampled from a human donor in good health. This CDR3 is CASSYSPDSPLHF. The CDR3 region has the DNA TGTGCCAGCAGTTACAGCCCAGACTCACCCCTCCACTTT.